The present entry profiles one TCR beta chain with its context. Trimming cost V 0 bases and J 8 bases; bases outside gene matches: 5. Germline-derived CDR1 and CDR2 are SGHRS and YFSETQ. CDR3 length: 14 amino acids. Authors' processing steps: Estimation of nucleated cell counts was performed using reference gene primer amplification. Libraries were prepared by immunoSEQ multiplex PCR; TCRdb keeps only in-frame clonotypes and omits some of them. The V and J calls and the clone size are those of that table, but D and trimming were determined from the DNA. Here the sample spans about 200,000 clones, around 86% being singletons. These data belong to a study of blood T cell repertoires in COVID-19. Looking at the study overall: COVID-19 samples collected from the United States, Italy and Spain covered acute and convalescent phases. Sample material is recorded as cDNA or gDNA derived from T cells, B-cell-depleted T cells, or PBMCs.

Sequencing was performed on peripheral blood. This TCR was recovered from a man aged 80 or over with acute or convalescent COVID-19. This chain uses TRBV5-1 with TRBJ1-1; 9 bases agree with TRBD1. The CDR3 nucleotides are TGCGCCAGCAGCTTGGCGCAGGGGACAGGGGAAGCTTTCTTT. It is translated as CASSLAQGTGEAFF.